This entry describes one T cell receptor (beta chain). This sample is drawn from a study of blood T cell repertoires in COVID-19. Repertoires were generated with immunoSEQ multiplex PCR, while TCRdb's copy carries only in-frame clones and drops some. Of over 120,000 clones listed, about four fifths are singletons. V lost 0 bases to trimming and J lost 5 bases, with 11 bases between them. This CDR3 is 15 amino acids long. From germline, CDR1 is SGDLS and CDR2 YYNGEE. The sequencing sample was made of peripheral blood. The TCR comes from a woman aged 60-75 years with acute or convalescent COVID-19. The J gene is TRBJ2-2, the V gene TRBV9, with D perhaps matching TRBD2 (6 bases). CDR3 protein: CASSVGAGRTGELFF. DNA for the CDR3: TGTGCCAGCAGCGTAGGGGCGGGACGGACCGGGGAGCTGTTTTTT.